The 5 T cell receptor beta chains below were found in one sample sequenced in a study of blood T cells in healthy people across ages. Sample-barcoded 5' priming and a J-beta primer mix drove a second PCR of about 7 to 12 cycles. TCRdb re-derived calls from the 5' RACE reads in MiXCR, one entry per CDR3 protein. The repertoire has 1.5 million to 2 million distinct CDR3 sequences, approximately 39% of them found once; the top ten carry approximately 22%. Input material: blood. These receptors were taken from a human donor in good health.

The V and J genes are TRBV27 and TRBJ2-7; the D gene could be TRBD1 or TRBD2 (5 bases each). V dropped 6 bases and J dropped 2 bases, with 17 bases sitting between them. CDR3 length: 15 amino acids. The germline V gene has CDR1 MNHEY and CDR2 SMNVEV (reference sequence). Here the CDR3 reads CASSLSPGPPYEQYF. The CDR3 region has the DNA TGTGCCAGCAGCCTTTCTCCGGGGCCTCCCTACGAGCAGTACTTC.

This chain uses TRBV7-2 with TRBJ2-4, with a weak D call TRBD2 (6 bases). The CDR3 contains 13 residues. The germline CDR1 and CDR2 sequences are SGHTA and FQGNSA. Trimming left V 3 bases short and J 13 bases short, with 16 bases between. CDR3 coding DNA: TGTGCCAGCAGCTTGGGACTCCTCGGGGAGCAGTACTTC. Residues: CASSLGLLGEQYF.

This chain connects TRBV27 to TRBJ2-4; 9 bases map to TRBD1. The J call may be in error: the DNA end matches TRBJ2-7 better. Germline CDR1 MNHEY, CDR2 SMNVEV (reference sequence). The length of the CDR3 is 15 residues. DNA for the CDR3: TGTGCCAGCAGTTTTTTTGGGACAGGGTTTCCCGAGCAGTACTTC. It translates to CASSFFGTGFPEQYF.

The chain uses TRBV4-1 and TRBJ1-4; D gene unclear. V was pared by 4 bases and J by 0 bases, with 12 bases between. The germline CDR1 and CDR2 sequences are MGHRA and YSYEKL. This CDR3 has 16 amino acids. CDR3 nucleotides: TGCGCCAGCAGCCGAACACATCTAACAACTAATGAAAAACTGTTTTTT. Its protein product is CASSRTHLTTNEKLFF.

V usage is TRBV15 and J usage is TRBJ2-1; tentatively, D is TRBD2 (5 bases). Trimming took 8 bases from V and 8 from J, leaving 22 bases between them. This CDR3 is 15 amino acids long. CDR1 LNHNV and CDR2 YYDKDF come from the germline V gene (reference sequence). CDR3 sequence reads: CATSFTGFMIHEQFF. CDR3 nucleotide sequence: TGTGCCACCTCCTTCACGGGATTTATGATCCATGAGCAGTTCTTC. Together with reference TRBV15 and TRBJ2-1, the CDR3 gives the full variable domain: DAMVIQNPRYQVTQFGKPVTLSCSQTLNHNVMYWYQQKSSQAPKLLFHYYDKDFNNEADTPDNFQSRRPNTSFCFLDIRSPGLGDTAMYLCATSFTGFMIHEQFFGPGTRLTVL.